This T cell receptor (beta chain) was recorded in a study of CXCR3-negative and CXCR3-positive naive CD8 T cells. The study, taken as a whole, reports: Relative to CXCR3-negative naive cells, CXCR3-positive naive cells had more hydrophobic TRB CDR3s.

The authors gated naive CD8+ T cells as CD45RO-CCR7+CD27+CD95-. Notes on this clonotype: What it binds is unknown.

In preparing the TRB cDNA libraries, 5' RACE with UMI labels was used. From the 5' RACE reads, TCRdb lists one entry per CDR3 protein and no DNA. Here the sample table reports about 120,000 distinct CDR3 sequences. The germline gives CDR1 SQVTM, CDR2 ANQGSEA. CDR3 length: 15 amino acids. The material sequenced was naive CXCR3+ CD8+ T cells from blood. The subset was: CD45RO-CCR7+CD27+CD95- naive CD8+ T cells expressing CXCR3 (TNR3+). This chain joins TRBV29-1 and TRBJ1-1; TCRdb's D call of TRBD1 is untestable without DNA. This receptor was identified in a human donor in good health. Some clones in this sample may be carry-over from other donors' samples. This CDR3 is CSVRGPTGSNTEAFF.